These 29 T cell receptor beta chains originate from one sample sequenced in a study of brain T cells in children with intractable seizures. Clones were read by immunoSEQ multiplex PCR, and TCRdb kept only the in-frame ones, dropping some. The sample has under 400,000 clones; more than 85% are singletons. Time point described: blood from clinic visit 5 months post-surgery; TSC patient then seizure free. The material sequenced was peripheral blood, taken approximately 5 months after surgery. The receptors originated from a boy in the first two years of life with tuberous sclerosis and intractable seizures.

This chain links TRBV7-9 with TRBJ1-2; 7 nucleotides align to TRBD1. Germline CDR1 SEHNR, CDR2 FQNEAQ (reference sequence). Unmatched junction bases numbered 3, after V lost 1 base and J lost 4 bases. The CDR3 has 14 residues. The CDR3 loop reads CASSLVGQVYGYTF. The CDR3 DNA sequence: TGTGCCAGCAGCTTAGTAGGACAGGTCTATGGCTACACCTTC.

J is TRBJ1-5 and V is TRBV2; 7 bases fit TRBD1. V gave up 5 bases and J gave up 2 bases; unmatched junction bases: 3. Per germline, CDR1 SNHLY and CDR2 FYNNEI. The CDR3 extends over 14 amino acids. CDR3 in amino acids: CASSRTGGNQPQHF. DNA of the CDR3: TGTGCCAGCAGTAGAACAGGGGGCAATCAGCCCCAGCATTTT.

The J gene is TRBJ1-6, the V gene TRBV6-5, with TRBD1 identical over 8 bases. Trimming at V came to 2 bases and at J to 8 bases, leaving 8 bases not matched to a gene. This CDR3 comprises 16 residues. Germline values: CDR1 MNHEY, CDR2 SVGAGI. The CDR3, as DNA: TGTGCCAGCAGTTACCGGACAGGGATTCACTATTCACCCCTCCACTTT. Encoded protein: CASSYRTGIHYSPLHF.

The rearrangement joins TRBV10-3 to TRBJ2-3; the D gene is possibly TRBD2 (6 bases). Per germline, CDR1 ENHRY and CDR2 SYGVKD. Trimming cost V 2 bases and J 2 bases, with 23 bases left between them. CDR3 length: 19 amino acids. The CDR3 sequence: CAISEDHNLLAAFTDTQYF. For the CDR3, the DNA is TGTGCCATCAGTGAGGACCATAACCTCTTAGCGGCCTTCACAGATACGCAGTATTTT.

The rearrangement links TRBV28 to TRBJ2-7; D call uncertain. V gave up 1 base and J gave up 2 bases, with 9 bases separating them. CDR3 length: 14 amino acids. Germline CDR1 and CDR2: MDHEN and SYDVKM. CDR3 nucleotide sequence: TGTGCCAGCAGTTTATTTCCAGGTCCCTACGAGCAGTACTTC. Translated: CASSLFPGPYEQYF.

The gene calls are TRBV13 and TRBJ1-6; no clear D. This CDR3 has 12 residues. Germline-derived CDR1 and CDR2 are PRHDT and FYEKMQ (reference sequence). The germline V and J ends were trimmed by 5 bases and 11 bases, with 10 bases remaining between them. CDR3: CASSDTSPPLHF. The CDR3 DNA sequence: TGTGCCAGCAGCGACACTTCCCCACCCCTCCACTTT.

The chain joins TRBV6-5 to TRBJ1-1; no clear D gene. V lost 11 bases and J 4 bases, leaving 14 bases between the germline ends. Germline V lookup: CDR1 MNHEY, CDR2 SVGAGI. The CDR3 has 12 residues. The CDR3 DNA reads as TGTGCCTCACTAGGAGTTACCACTGAAGCTTTCTTT. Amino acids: CASLGVTTEAFF.

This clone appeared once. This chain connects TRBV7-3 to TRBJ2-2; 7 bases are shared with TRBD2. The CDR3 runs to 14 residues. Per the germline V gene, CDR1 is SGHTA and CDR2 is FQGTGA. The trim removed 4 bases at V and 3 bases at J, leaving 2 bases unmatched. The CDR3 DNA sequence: TGTGCCAGCAGCTCGGGACTACACACCGGGGAGCTGTTTTTT. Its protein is CASSSGLHTGELFF.

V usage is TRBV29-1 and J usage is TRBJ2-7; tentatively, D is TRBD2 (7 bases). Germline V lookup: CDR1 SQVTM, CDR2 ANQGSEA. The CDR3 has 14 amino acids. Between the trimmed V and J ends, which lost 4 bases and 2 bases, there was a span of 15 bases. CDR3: CSVVGRDTTYEQYF. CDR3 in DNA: TGCAGCGTTGTGGGGAGGGACACCACCTACGAGCAGTACTTC.

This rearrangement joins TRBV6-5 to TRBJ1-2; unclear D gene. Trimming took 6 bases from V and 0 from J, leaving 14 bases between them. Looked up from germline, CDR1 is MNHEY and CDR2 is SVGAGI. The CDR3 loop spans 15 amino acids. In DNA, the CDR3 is TGTGCCAGCAGACAAACAGTGACTCCTAACTATGGCTACACCTTC. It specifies CASRQTVTPNYGYTF.

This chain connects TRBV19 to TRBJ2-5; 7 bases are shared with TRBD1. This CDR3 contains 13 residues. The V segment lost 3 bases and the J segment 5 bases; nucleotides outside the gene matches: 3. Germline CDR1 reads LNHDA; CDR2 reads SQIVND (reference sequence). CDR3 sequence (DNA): TGTGCCAGTAGTATGGGACAGAGGGAGACCCAGTACTTC. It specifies CASSMGQRETQYF. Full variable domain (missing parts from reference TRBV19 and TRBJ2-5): DGGITQSPKYLFRKEGQNVTLSCEQNLNHDAMYWYRQDPGQGLRLIYYSQIVNDFQKGDIAEGYSVSREKKESFPLTVTSAQKNPTAFYLCASSMGQRETQYFGPGTRLLVL.

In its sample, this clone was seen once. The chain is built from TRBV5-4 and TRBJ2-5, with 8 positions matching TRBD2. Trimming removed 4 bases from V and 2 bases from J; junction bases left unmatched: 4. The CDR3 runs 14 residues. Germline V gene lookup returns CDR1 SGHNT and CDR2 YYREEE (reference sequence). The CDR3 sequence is CASSVSSGQETQYF. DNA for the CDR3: TGTGCCAGCAGCGTATCTAGCGGGCAAGAGACCCAGTACTTC.

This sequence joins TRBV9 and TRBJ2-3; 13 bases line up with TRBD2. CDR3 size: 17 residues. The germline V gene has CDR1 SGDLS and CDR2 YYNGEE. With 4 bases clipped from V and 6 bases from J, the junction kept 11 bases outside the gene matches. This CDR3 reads CASSIATSGGALDTQYF. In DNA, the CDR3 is TGTGCCAGCAGCATAGCCACTAGCGGGGGGGCTCTCGATACGCAGTATTTT.

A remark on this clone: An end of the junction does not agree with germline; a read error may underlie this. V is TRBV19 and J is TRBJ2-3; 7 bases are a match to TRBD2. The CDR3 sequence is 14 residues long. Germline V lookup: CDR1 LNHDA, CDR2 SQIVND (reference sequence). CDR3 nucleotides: TGTGCCAGTAGCCCGGGGGGACTGGCGGGGGTGGGCCGTTTT. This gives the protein CASSPGGLAGVGRF. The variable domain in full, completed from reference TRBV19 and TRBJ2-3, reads DGGITQSPKYLFRKEGQNVTLSCEQNLNHDAMYWYRQDPGQGLRLIYYSQIVNDFQKGDIAEGYSVSREKKESFPLTVTSAQKNPTAFYLCASSPGGLAGVGRFGPGTRLTVL.

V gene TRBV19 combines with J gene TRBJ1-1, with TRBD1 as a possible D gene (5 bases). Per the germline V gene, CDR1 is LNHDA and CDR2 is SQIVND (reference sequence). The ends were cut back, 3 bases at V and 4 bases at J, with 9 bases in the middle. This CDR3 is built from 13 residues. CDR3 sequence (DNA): TGTGCCAGTAGTATTACGGGGACCACTGAAGCTTTCTTT. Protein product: CASSITGTTEAFF. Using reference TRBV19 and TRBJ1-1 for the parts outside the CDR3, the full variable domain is DGGITQSPKYLFRKEGQNVTLSCEQNLNHDAMYWYRQDPGQGLRLIYYSQIVNDFQKGDIAEGYSVSREKKESFPLTVTSAQKNPTAFYLCASSITGTTEAFFGQGTRLTVV.

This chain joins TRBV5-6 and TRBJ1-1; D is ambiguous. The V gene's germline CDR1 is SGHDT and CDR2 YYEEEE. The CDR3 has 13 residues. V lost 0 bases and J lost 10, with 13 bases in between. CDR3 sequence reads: CASSLVHSEGAFF. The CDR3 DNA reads TGTGCCAGCAGCTTGGTCCACTCGGAGGGAGCTTTCTTT.

The chain's CDR3 is CASSIASTGNNQPQHF. For the CDR3, the DNA is TGTGCCAGTAGTATCGCCTCGACTGGGAACAATCAGCCCCAGCATTTT. The gene calls are TRBV19 and TRBJ1-5; D not resolved. Trimming removed 3 bases at V and 3 bases at J, with 15 bases between. The CDR3 is made up of 16 amino acids. Germline CDR1 LNHDA, CDR2 SQIVND (reference sequence).

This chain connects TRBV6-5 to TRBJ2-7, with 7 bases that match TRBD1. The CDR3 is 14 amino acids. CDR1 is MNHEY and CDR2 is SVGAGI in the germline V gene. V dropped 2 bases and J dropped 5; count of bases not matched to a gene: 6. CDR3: CASSYRGRVHEQYF. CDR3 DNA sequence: TGTGCCAGCAGTTACAGGGGGCGAGTCCACGAGCAGTACTTC.

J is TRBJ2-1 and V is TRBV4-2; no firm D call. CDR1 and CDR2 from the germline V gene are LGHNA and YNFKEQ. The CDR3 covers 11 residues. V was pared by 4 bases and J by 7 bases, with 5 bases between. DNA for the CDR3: TGTGCCAGCAGCCGTAGGAATGAGCAGTTCTTC. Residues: CASSRRNEQFF.

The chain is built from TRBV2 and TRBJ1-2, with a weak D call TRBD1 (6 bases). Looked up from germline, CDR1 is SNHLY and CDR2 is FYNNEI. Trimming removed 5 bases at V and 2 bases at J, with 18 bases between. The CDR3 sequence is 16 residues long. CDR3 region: CASSYWAGAGNYGYTF. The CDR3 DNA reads TGTGCCAGCAGTTACTGGGCGGGGGCAGGGAACTATGGCTACACCTTC.

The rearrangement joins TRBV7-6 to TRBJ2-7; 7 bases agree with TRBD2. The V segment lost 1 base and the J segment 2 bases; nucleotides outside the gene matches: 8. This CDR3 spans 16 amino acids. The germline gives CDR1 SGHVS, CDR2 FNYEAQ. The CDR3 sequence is CASSLGPTSGAYEQYF. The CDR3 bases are TGTGCCAGCAGCTTAGGACCCACCAGCGGGGCCTACGAGCAGTACTTC.

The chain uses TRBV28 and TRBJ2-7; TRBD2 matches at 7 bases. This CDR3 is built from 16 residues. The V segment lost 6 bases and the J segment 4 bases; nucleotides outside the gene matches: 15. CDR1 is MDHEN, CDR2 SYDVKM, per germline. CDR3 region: CASSPSSGKGRYEQYF. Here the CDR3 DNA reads TGTGCCAGCAGCCCTTCTAGCGGAAAAGGTCGGTACGAGCAGTACTTC.

The CDR3 reads CASSLDSGDIQYF. CDR3 in DNA: TGCGCCAGCAGCTTGGATTCAGGGGACATTCAGTACTTC. The rearrangement joins TRBV5-1 to TRBJ2-4, with D perhaps TRBD1 (6 bases). CDR3 length: 13 residues. Germline lookup yields CDR1 SGHRS and CDR2 YFSETQ. V was cut by 0 bases and J by 8 bases, with 9 bases left in between.

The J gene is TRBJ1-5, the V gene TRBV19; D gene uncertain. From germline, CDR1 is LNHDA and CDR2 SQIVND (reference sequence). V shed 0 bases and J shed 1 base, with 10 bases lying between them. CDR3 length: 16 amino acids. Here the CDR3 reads CASSIDPSVSNQPQHF. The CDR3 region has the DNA TGTGCCAGTAGTATAGACCCGTCGGTAAGCAATCAGCCCCAGCATTTT.

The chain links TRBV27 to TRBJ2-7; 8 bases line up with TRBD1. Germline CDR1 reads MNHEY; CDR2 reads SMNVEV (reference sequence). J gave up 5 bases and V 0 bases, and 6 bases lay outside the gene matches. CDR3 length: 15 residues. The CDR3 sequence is CASSLSSGGYNEQYF. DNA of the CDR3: TGTGCCAGCAGTTTATCGTCAGGGGGCTATAACGAGCAGTACTTC.

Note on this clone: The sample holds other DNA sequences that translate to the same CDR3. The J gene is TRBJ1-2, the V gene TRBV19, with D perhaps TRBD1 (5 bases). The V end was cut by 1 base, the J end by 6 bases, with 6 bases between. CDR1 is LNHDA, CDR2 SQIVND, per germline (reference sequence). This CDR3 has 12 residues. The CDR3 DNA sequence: TGTGCCAGTAGTATAGGGGGCGATGGCTACACCTTC. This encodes CASSIGGDGYTF.

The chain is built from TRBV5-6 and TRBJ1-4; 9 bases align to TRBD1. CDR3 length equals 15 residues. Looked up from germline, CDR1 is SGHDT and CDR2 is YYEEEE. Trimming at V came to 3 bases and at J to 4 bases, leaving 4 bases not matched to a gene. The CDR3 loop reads CASSWGQGGNEKLFF. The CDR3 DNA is TGTGCCAGCAGCTGGGGACAGGGTGGTAATGAAAAACTGTTTTTT.

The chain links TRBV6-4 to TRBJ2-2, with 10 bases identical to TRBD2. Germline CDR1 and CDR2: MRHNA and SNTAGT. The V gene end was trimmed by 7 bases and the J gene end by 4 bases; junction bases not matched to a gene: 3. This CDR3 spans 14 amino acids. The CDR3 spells CASKASGSTGELFF. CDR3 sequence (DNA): TGTGCCAGCAAGGCTAGCGGGAGCACCGGGGAGCTGTTTTTT.

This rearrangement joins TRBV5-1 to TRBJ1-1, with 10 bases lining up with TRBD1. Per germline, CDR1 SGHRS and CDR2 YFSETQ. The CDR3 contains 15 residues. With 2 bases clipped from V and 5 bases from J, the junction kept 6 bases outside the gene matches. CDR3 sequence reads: CASSFLTGGRTEAFF. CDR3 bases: TGCGCCAGCAGCTTTTTGACAGGGGGCAGGACTGAAGCTTTCTTT.